One sample yielded the 31 T cell receptor beta chains listed below, sequenced in a study of T cell repertoires in cytomegalovirus infection. No cognate antigen is known for these TCRs. Using its own MiXCR run on the reads, TCRdb lists one record per CDR3 protein. The table includes some 480,000 distinct CDR3 sequences, 30% to 40% detected once. Sequencing was performed on cultured PBMCs, taken from culture after CMV antigen stimulation. The source of these receptors is a human donor in good health (CMV status not recorded). Some clones in this sample may be carry-over from other donors' samples.

This clonotype was counted a few times. The V call is TRBV7-2, the J call TRBJ1-2; D remains ambiguous. Germline V gene sequence: CDR1 SGHTA, CDR2 FQGNSA. Between the trimmed V and J ends, which lost 5 bases and 0 bases, there was a span of 13 bases. This CDR3 is 15 amino acids long. This CDR3 is CASSPFTTSNYGYTF. The CDR3 DNA follows: TGTGCCAGCAGCCCCTTTACGACCTCTAACTATGGCTACACCTTC.

This clonotype has a handful of counts. V usage is TRBV12-3 or TRBV12-4 and J usage is TRBJ2-5; 8 bases map to TRBD1. CDR3 size: 17 residues. V was pared by 2 bases and J by 7 bases, with 15 bases of the junction left unmatched. The CDR3 sequence: CASSLNWGQVRGRTQYF. DNA of the CDR3: TGTGCCAGCAGTTTAAATTGGGGACAGGTGAGGGGGAGGACCCAGTACTTC.

V and J are TRBV12-3 or TRBV12-4 and TRBJ1-3, with D unclear. This CDR3 contains 12 residues. V dropped 6 bases and J dropped 6 bases, with 9 bases sitting between them. The CDR3 DNA sequence: TGTGCCAGCAGCCTGATACAAAACACCATATATTTT. Translation: CASSLIQNTIYF.

The CDR3 here is CAWSPKLAGRPDTQYF. The CDR3 coding sequence is TGTGCCTGGAGTCCGAAACTAGCGGGAAGGCCAGATACGCAGTATTTT. The V gene is TRBV30, the J gene TRBJ2-3; TRBD2 agrees at 10 bases. Trimming at V came to 2 bases and at J to 4 bases, leaving 9 bases not matched to a gene. Germline V gene lookup returns CDR1 GTSNPN and CDR2 SVGIG (reference sequence). The CDR3 is made up of 16 amino acids.

This clonotype showed up just a few times. V is TRBV4-3 and J is TRBJ1-1; D remains ambiguous. From germline, CDR1 is LGHNA and CDR2 YSLEER. The CDR3 length is 14 residues. Trimming pared 3 bases from V and 1 base from J, leaving 9 bases between. The CDR3 bases are TGCGCCAGCAGCCAGGAGGACGGGAACACTGAAGCTTTCTTT. Translated, it gives CASSQEDGNTEAFF.

The V call is TRBV4-1, the J call TRBJ2-5; 8 nucleotides agree with TRBD1. This CDR3 has 15 amino acids. Germline CDR1 is MGHRA and CDR2 is YSYEKL. Trimming at V came to 4 bases and at J to 5 bases, leaving 9 bases not matched to a gene. CDR3 sequence: CASSRTGGGVETQYF. CDR3 nucleotide sequence: TGCGCCAGCAGCCGAACAGGGGGAGGAGTGGAGACCCAGTACTTC.

The chain couples TRBV20-1 to TRBJ2-1, with 9 bases that match TRBD2. This CDR3 has 16 residues. The germline V gene encodes CDR1 DFQATT and CDR2 SNEGSKA (reference sequence). V was pared by 0 bases and J by 5 bases, with 8 bases of the junction left unmatched. The DNA of the CDR3 is TGCAGTGCTAGAGATTCTGGCGGGAGGGTCCACAATGAGCAGTTCTTC. This codes for CSARDSGGRVHNEQFF.

V and J are TRBV14 and TRBJ1-6; 9 positions match TRBD1. Germline V CDR1 and CDR2: SGHDN, FVKESK. With V trimmed by 6 bases and J by 7 bases, 10 bases remained unmatched. The CDR3 runs to 16 residues. This CDR3 is CASRQITGTGNSPLHF. In DNA form, the CDR3 reads TGTGCCAGCAGGCAGATAACCGGGACAGGGAATTCACCCCTCCACTTT.

The chain joins TRBV4-3 to TRBJ2-1, with 11 nucleotides matching TRBD1. The CDR3 has 18 residues. Germline V gene lookup returns CDR1 LGHNA and CDR2 YSLEER. With 0 bases clipped from V and 5 bases from J, the junction kept 9 bases outside the gene matches. The CDR3, as DNA: TGCGCCAGCAGCCAAGATCGAGAAAGGACAGGGGGCAACAATGAGCAGTTCTTC. As protein: CASSQDRERTGGNNEQFF.

V gene TRBV20-1 combines with J gene TRBJ2-5, with TRBD1 identical over 7 bases. J lost 9 bases, V lost 0 bases, and 16 bases had no gene match. Germline V CDR1 and CDR2: DFQATT, SNEGSKA (reference sequence). This CDR3 region has 16 residues. CDR3 nucleotide sequence: TGCAGTGCTAGAGATCGGACAGGTTCAGTCAGGTCGTCCCAGTACTTC. Protein sequence: CSARDRTGSVRSSQYF.

This clonotype was counted at least ten times. The chain is built from TRBV7-2 and TRBJ1-5; TRBD1 is a possible D gene (5 bases). The length of the CDR3 is 15 residues. Trimming took off 5 bases at V and 4 bases at J, with 15 bases between the two ends. CDR1 and CDR2 from the germline V gene are SGHTA and FQGNSA. The CDR3 reads CASSEGAGLNQPQHF. The CDR3 DNA sequence: TGTGCCAGCAGCGAAGGGGCAGGGTTAAATCAGCCCCAGCATTTT.

The chain employs TRBV6-8 and TRBJ2-2; 13 bases align to TRBD2. The CDR3 is made up of 17 amino acids. The junction had 8 bases not matched to a gene; V was cut back by 5 bases and J by 5 bases. Germline V gives CDR1 MNHGY, CDR2 SAAAGT. CDR3 nucleotides: TGTGCCAGCAGTCTCGGACTAGCGGGGGCTGGGACCGGGGAGCTGTTTTTT. This codes for CASSLGLAGAGTGELFF.

The chain couples TRBV27 to TRBJ2-7; TRBD1 aligns across 8 bases. CDR3 size: 14 residues. V lost 6 bases, J lost 5 bases, and 9 bases stayed unmatched. Per germline, CDR1 MNHEY and CDR2 SMNVEV (reference sequence). The CDR3 reads CASSSDRGRDEQYF. The DNA for the CDR3 is TGTGCCAGCAGCAGCGACAGGGGAAGGGACGAGCAGTACTTC.

CDR3 nucleotide sequence: TGTGCCAGCAGTACGACTAGTGGAGAGACCCAGTACTTC. It codes for CASSTTSGETQYF. V and J are TRBV12-3 or TRBV12-4 and TRBJ2-5; D is perhaps TRBD2 (6 bases). V was pared by 5 bases and J by 4 bases, with 11 bases between. There are 13 residues in the CDR3.

The chain employs TRBV12-3 or TRBV12-4 and TRBJ2-5, with 8 bases fitting TRBD2. The CDR3 sequence is 15 residues long. Trimming removed 9 bases from V and 4 bases from J; junction bases left unmatched: 13. The CDR3 reads CASSWLGGRTETQYF. The DNA for the CDR3 is TGTGCCAGTTCCTGGCTTGGCGGGAGGACAGAGACCCAGTACTTC.

The rearrangement uses TRBV27 and TRBJ2-3, with D perhaps TRBD1 (5 bases). Trimming removed 2 bases from V and 15 bases from J, with 18 bases in between. This CDR3 is built from 13 residues. Germline V gene lookup returns CDR1 MNHEY and CDR2 SMNVEV (reference sequence). The CDR3 nucleotides read TGTGCCAGCAGTTTAGGGGCGAAAGGGCGCAAATATTTT. Protein product: CASSLGAKGRKYF.

The CDR3 DNA follows: TGTGCCAGCAGCACAATATCGGGGTCTGGAAACACCATATATTTT. Protein: CASSTISGSGNTIYF. This chain links TRBV12-3 or TRBV12-4 with TRBJ1-3; no firm D call. V lost 6 bases and J lost 1, with 13 bases in between. The CDR3 has 15 residues.

This chain links TRBV6-2 or TRBV6-3 with TRBJ2-1; 13 nucleotides align to TRBD2. Germline CDR1 and CDR2: MNHEY and SVGEGT. The CDR3 covers 17 residues. After removal of 5 bases from V and 12 bases from J, the junction contained 16 bases not matched to a gene. The CDR3, as DNA: TGTGCCAGCAGTACCAGGACTAGCGGGAGAAAGGGGCTGGGGCAGTTCTTC. Amino acid sequence: CASSTRTSGRKGLGQFF.

The chain employs TRBV6-8 and TRBJ2-1; maybe TRBD2 (6 bases). The CDR3 spans 15 residues. V lost 4 bases, J lost 3 bases, and 13 bases lay in between. Looked up from germline, CDR1 is MNHGY and CDR2 is SAAAGT. CDR3 residues: CASSSGGPDYNEQFF. DNA for the CDR3: TGTGCCAGCAGTTCAGGAGGGCCGGACTACAATGAGCAGTTCTTC.

V gene TRBV12-3 or TRBV12-4 combines with J gene TRBJ1-1, with D possibly being TRBD1 (6 bases). This CDR3 has 12 residues. Trimming cost V 5 bases and J 10 bases, with 14 bases left between them. Here the CDR3 reads CASSPGGQSAFF. The CDR3 bases are TGTGCCAGCAGTCCCGGGGGGCAGTCAGCTTTCTTT.

The V gene is TRBV5-1, the J gene TRBJ2-7; 11 bases agree with TRBD2. Germline V CDR1 and CDR2: SGHRS, YFSETQ. Losses at the gene ends were 5 bases for V and 2 bases for J; bases not matched to a gene: 6. The CDR3 is made up of 15 amino acids. In nucleotides, the CDR3 is TGCGCCAGCAGGTCCGGACTAGCGGGTCCCTACGAGCAGTACTTC. The encoded protein is CASRSGLAGPYEQYF.

This chain links TRBV5-5 with TRBJ1-5; weak D call: TRBD1 (6 bases). The ends were cut back, 4 bases at V and 7 bases at J, with 12 bases in the middle. This CDR3 spans 13 amino acids. CDR1 is SGHKS, CDR2 YYEKEE, per germline (reference sequence). The CDR3 loop reads CASSPTGFQPQHF. The CDR3 DNA reads as TGTGCCAGCAGCCCTACAGGGTTCCAGCCCCAGCATTTT.

The genes are TRBV27 and TRBJ1-1; D is unresolved. Trimming removed 10 bases at V and 1 base at J, with 10 bases between. The CDR3 contains 12 residues. Germline-derived CDR1 and CDR2 are MNHEY and SMNVEV (reference sequence). The CDR3 coding sequence is TGTGCCACCTCGGACCGGAACACTGAAGCTTTCTTT. Protein: CATSDRNTEAFF.

This sequence joins TRBV24-1 and TRBJ2-1, with D hard to call. This CDR3 has 11 residues. The germline V gene has CDR1 KGHDR and CDR2 SFDVKD. The V gene lost 6 bases and the J gene lost 6 bases, with 5 bases spanning the gap. The CDR3 DNA follows: TGTGCCACCAGTCATATCAATGAGCAGTTCTTC. This encodes CATSHINEQFF.

The chain links TRBV7-2 to TRBJ2-3; 8 nucleotides line up with TRBD2. CDR1 and CDR2 (germline): SGHTA, FQGNSA. The CDR3 contains 17 residues. J gave up 4 bases and V 5 bases, and 14 bases lay outside the gene matches. CDR3 coding DNA: TGTGCCAGCAGCCGAGAGGGAGCGGGAGTCAAGGCAGATACGCAGTATTTT. It yields the protein CASSREGAGVKADTQYF. Variable domain in full (rest from reference TRBV7-2 and TRBJ2-3): GAGVSQSPSNKVTEKGKDVELRCDPISGHTALYWYRQSLGQGLEFLIYFQGNSAPDKSGLPSDRFSAERTGGSVSTLTIQRTQQEDSAVYLCASSREGAGVKADTQYFGPGTRLTVL.

The chain is built from TRBV7-9 and TRBJ1-2; maybe TRBD1 (6 bases). Trimming cost V 6 bases and J 4 bases, with 12 bases left between them. The germline gives CDR1 SEHNR, CDR2 FQNEAQ (reference sequence). CDR3 size: 13 residues. This CDR3 reads CASSEQGTYGYTF. Here the CDR3 DNA reads TGTGCCAGCAGTGAACAGGGTACCTATGGCTACACCTTC.

The V gene is TRBV28, the J gene TRBJ1-2; D gene ambiguous. The germline gives CDR1 MDHEN, CDR2 SYDVKM. This CDR3 has 13 amino acids. V lost 7 bases to trimming and J lost 0 bases, with 9 bases between them. CDR3 DNA: TGTGCCAGCACATCCGGGTCTAACTATGGCTACACCTTC. Its translation: CASTSGSNYGYTF.

This clonotype came up many times. The genes are TRBV7-2 and TRBJ1-2; TRBD1 is a possible D gene (6 bases). CDR3 length: 16 residues. Between the trimmed V and J ends, which lost 5 bases and 0 bases, there was a span of 16 bases. The V gene's germline CDR1 is SGHTA and CDR2 FQGNSA. The CDR3 DNA follows: TGTGCCAGCAGCCCGCCCCAGGGACACACTAACTATGGCTACACCTTC. Its translation is CASSPPQGHTNYGYTF.

This clonotype was observed a handful of times. This chain connects TRBV12-3 or TRBV12-4 to TRBJ2-7; no firm D call. Trimming removed 1 base at V and 5 bases at J, with 9 bases between. The CDR3 is 13 amino acids. CDR3 sequence: CASSLGRTNEQYV. The CDR3 nucleotides are TGTGCCAGCAGTTTAGGCAGGACCAACGAGCAGTACGTC.

This clonotype came up a few times. The chain employs TRBV27 and TRBJ1-5; D is unresolved. The germline gives CDR1 MNHEY, CDR2 SMNVEV (reference sequence). CDR3 size: 17 residues. Between the trimmed V and J ends, which lost 2 bases and 0 bases, there was a span of 14 bases. The CDR3 protein is CASSLRGWYDSNQPQHF. The CDR3 nucleotides read TGTGCCAGCAGTTTAAGAGGTTGGTACGATAGCAATCAGCCCCAGCATTTT.

The chain carries TRBV29-1 and TRBJ2-5; 12 bases align to TRBD2. CDR3 length equals 14 residues. Germline trimming cut 2 bases from V and 7 bases from J; bases unmatched to any gene: 5. Germline V gene lookup returns CDR1 SQVTM and CDR2 ANQGSEA. CDR3: CSVETSGRRGTQYF. DNA of the CDR3: TGCAGCGTTGAAACTAGCGGGAGGAGGGGGACCCAGTACTTC.